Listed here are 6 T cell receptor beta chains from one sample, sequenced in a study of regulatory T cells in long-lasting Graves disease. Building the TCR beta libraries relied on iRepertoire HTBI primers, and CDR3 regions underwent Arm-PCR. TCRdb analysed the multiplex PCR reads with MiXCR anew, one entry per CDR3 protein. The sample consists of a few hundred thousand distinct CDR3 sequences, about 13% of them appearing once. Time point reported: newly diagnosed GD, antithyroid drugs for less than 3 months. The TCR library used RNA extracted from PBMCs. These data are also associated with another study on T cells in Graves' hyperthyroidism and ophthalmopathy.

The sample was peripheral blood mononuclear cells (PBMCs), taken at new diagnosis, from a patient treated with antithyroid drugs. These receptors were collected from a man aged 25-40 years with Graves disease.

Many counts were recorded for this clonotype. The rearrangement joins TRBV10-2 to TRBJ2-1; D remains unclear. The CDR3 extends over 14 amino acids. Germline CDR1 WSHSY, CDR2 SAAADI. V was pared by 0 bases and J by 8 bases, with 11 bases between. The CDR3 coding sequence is TGCGCCAGCAGTGAGTCTTTTTTTTGGGATGAGCAGTTCTTC. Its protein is CASSESFFWDEQFF.

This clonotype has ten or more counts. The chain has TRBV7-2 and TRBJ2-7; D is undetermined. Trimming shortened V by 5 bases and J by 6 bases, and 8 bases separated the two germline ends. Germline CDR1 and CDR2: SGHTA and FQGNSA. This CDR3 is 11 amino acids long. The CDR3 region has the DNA TGTGCCAGCAGCCAAAAAAGCGAGCAGTACTTC. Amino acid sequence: CASSQKSEQYF.

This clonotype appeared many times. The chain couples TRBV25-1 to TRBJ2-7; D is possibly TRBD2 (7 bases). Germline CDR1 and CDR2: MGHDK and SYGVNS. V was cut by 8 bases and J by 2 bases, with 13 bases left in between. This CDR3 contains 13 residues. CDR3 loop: CASADSGAYEQYF. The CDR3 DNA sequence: TGTGCCAGCGCGGACAGCGGGGCCTACGAGCAGTACTTC.

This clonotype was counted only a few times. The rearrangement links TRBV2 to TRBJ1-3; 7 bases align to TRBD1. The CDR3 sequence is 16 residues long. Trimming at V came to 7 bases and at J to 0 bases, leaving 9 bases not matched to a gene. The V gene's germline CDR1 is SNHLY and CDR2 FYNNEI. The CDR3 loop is CASTLRDSRSGNTIYF. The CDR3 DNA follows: TGTGCCAGCACCCTCCGGGACAGTCGCTCTGGAAACACCATATATTTT.

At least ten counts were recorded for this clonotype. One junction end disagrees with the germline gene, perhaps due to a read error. The CDR3 spells CASSFTEETQYF. CDR3 DNA: TGTGCCAGCAGCTTCACCGAAGAGACCCAGTACTTC. The chain links TRBV5-1 to TRBJ2-5; D is uncertain. CDR1 is SGHRS and CDR2 is YFSETQ in the germline V gene. The CDR3 has 12 residues.

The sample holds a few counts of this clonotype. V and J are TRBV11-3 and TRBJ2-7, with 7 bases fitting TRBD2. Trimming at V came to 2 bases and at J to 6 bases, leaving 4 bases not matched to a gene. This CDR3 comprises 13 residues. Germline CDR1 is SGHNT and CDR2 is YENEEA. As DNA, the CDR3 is TGTGCCAGCAGCTTAAGAAGGACTAGCGAGCAGTACTTC. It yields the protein CASSLRRTSEQYF.